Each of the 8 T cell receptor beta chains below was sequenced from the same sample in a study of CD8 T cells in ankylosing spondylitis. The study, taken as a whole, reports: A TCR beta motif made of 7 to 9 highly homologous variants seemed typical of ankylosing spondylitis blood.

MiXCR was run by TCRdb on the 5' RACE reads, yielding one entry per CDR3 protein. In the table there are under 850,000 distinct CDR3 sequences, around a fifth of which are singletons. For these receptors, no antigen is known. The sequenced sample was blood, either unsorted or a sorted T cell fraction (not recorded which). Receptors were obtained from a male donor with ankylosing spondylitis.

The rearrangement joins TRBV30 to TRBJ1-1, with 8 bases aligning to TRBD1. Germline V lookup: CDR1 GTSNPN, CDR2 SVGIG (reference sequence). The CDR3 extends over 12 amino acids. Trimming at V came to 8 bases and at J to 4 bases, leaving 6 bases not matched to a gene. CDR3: CARDRGGTEAFF. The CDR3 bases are TGTGCCCGAGACAGGGGAGGCACTGAAGCTTTCTTT. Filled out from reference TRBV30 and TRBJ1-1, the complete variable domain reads SQTIHQWPATLVQPVGSPLSLECTVEGTSNPNLYWYRQAAGRGLQLLFYSVGIGQISSEVPQNLSASRPQDRQFILSSKKLLLSDSGFYLCARDRGGTEAFFGQGTRLTVV.

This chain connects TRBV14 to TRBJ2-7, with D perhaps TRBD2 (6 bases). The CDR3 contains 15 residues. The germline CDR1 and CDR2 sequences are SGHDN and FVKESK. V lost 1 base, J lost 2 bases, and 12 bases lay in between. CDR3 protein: CASSQGSLAAYEQYF. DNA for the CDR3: TGTGCCAGCAGCCAAGGCTCTTTAGCGGCCTACGAGCAGTACTTC.

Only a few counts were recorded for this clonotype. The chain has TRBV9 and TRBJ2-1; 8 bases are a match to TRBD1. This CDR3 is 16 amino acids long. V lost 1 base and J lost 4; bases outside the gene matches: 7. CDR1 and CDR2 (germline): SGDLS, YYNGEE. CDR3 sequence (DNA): TGTGCCAGCAGCGTATACGACAGGGGCGATTACAATGAGCAGTTCTTC. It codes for CASSVYDRGDYNEQFF.

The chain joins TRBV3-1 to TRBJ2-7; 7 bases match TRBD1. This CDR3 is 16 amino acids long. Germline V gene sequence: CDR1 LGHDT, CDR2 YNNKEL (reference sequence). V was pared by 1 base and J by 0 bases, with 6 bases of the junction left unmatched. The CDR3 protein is CASSQGWDSYSYEQYF. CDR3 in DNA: TGTGCCAGCAGCCAAGGGTGGGACAGCTACTCCTACGAGCAGTACTTC.

Written as DNA, the CDR3 is TGCAGCGGAGGACTAGCGGACCACAATGAGCAGTTCTTC. Translated, it gives CSGGLADHNEQFF. The chain is built from TRBV29-1 and TRBJ2-1; 10 bases are shared with TRBD2. This CDR3 contains 13 residues. Germline V gene data show CDR1 as SQVTM and CDR2 as ANQGSEA. V lost 7 bases, J lost 5 bases, and 5 bases stayed unmatched.

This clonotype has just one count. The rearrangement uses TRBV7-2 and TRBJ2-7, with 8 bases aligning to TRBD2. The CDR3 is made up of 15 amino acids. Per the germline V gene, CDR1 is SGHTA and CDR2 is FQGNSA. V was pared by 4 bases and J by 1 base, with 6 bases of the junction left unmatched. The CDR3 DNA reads TGTGCCAGCAGCTACTACCGGGGGGGGTCCTACGAGCAGTACTTC. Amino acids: CASSYYRGGSYEQYF.

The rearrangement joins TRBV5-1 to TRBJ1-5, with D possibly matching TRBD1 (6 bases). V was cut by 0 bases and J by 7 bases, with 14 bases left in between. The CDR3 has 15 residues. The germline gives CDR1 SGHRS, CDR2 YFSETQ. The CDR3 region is CASSLGDRSTQPQHF. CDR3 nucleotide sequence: TGCGCCAGCAGCTTGGGCGACAGGAGTACGCAGCCCCAGCATTTT.

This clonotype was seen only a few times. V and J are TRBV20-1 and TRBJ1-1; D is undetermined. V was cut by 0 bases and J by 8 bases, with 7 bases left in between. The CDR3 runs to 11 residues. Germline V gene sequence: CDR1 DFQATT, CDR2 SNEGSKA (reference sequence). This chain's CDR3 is CSARDLKEAFF. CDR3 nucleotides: TGCAGTGCTAGAGACCTCAAAGAAGCTTTCTTT.